This T cell receptor beta chain appears in the sequencing data of a study of T cells in Graves' hyperthyroidism and ophthalmopathy. General study points: Stable hyperthyroidism and ophthalmopathy were separated using 13 V-J signatures. Among thyroid clonotypes expanded above 0.001, most also appeared in blood.

CDR3 size: 16 residues. Germline CDR1 is LNHDA and CDR2 is SQIVND (reference sequence). V was cut by 5 bases and J by 0 bases, with 13 bases left in between. With a duration under 2 months, the hyperthyroidism was newly diagnosed in patients aged 18 to 65. On this clonotype: Antigen: not known.

There were TCR beta CDR3 regions amplified from RNA transcripts. In the first-round RT-PCR of the TCR CDR3, the HTBI primer set was used. MiXCR was run by TCRdb on the multiplex PCR reads, yielding one entry per CDR3 protein. The sample carries about 560,000 distinct CDR3 sequences, about half recorded once. The origin of this receptor is a woman aged 18-29 years with Graves' hyperthyroidism. This chain links TRBV19 with TRBJ1-4, with a tentative D call TRBD1 (5 bases). Sample: peripheral blood or thyroid tissue (not recorded which). CDR3 in DNA: TGTGCCAGTAGTTCCGATCGGGGGTCAACTAATGAAAAACTGTTTTTT. This codes for CASSSDRGSTNEKLFF.